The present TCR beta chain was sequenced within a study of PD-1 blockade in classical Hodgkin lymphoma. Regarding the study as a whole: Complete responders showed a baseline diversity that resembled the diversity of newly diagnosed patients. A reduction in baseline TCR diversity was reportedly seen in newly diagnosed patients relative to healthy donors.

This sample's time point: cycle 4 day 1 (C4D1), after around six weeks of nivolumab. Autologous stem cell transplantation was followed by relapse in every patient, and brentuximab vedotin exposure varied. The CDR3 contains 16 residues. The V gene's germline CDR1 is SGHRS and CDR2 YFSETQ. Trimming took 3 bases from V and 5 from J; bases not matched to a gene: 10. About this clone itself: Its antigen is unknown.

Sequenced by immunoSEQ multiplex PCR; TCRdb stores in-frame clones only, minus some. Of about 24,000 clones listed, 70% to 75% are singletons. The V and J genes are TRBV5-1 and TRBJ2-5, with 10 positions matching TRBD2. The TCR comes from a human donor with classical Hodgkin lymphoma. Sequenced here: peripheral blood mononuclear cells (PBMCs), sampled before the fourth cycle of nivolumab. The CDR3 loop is CASSYQAGGPGETQYF. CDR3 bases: TGCGCCAGCAGCTACCAAGCGGGAGGGCCTGGGGAGACCCAGTACTTC.